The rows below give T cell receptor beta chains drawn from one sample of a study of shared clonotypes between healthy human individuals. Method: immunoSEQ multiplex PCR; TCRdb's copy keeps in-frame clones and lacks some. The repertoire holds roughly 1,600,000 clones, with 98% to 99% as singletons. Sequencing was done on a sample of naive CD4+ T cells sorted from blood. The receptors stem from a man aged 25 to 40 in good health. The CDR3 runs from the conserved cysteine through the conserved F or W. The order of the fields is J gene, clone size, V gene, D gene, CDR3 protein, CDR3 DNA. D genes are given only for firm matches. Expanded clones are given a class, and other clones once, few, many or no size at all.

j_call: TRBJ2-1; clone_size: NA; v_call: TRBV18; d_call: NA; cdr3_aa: CASSLTGNEQFF; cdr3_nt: TGTGCCAGCTCACTCACGGGGAATGAGCAGTTCTTC
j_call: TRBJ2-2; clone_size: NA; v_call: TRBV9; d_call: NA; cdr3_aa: CASSVTGTGELFF; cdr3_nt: TGTGCCAGCAGCGTCACCGGGACCGGGGAGCTGTTTTTT
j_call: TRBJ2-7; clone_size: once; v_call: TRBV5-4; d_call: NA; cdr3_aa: CASSLAGSSYEQYF; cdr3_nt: TGTGCCAGCAGCTTGGCGGGCAGCTCATACGAGCAGTACTTC
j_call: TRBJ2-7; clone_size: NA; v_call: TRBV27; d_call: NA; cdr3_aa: CASSFGRSYEQYF; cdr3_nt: TGTGCCAGCAGTTTCGGACGGTCCTACGAGCAGTACTTC
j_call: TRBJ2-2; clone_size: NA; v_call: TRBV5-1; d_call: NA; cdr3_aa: CASSSRGGGELFF; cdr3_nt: TGCGCCAGCAGCTCCCGCGGCGGCGGGGAGCTGTTTTTT
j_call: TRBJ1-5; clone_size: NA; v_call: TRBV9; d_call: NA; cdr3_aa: CASSLGGRNQPQHF; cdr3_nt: TGTGCCAGCAGCCTAGGGGGGCGGAATCAGCCCCAGCATTTT
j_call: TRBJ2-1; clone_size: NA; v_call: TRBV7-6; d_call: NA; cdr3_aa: CASSLGSNEQFF; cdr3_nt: TGTGCCAGCAGCCTCGGAAGCAATGAGCAGTTCTTC
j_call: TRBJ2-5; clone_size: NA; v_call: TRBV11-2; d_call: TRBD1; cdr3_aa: CASSLVMTGFETQYF; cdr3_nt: TGTGCCAGCAGCTTAGTAATGACAGGGTTTGAGACCCAGTACTTC
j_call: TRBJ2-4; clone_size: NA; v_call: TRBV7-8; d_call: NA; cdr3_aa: CASSLGGNDVGNIQYF; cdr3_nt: TGTGCCAGCAGCTTAGGAGGGAATGATGTCGGGAACATTCAGTACTTC
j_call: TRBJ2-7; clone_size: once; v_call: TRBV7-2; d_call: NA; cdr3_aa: CASSLEVSGASYEQYF; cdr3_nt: TGTGCCAGCAGCTTAGAGGTCTCCGGGGCCAGTTACGAGCAGTACTTC
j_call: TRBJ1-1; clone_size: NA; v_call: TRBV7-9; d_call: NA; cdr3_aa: CASSESISTSEAFF; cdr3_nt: TGTGCCAGCAGCGAGAGCATAAGTACTTCTGAAGCTTTCTTT
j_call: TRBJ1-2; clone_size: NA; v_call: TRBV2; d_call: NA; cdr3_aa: CASEQGLLNYGYTF; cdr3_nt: TGTGCCAGCGAGCAGGGTCTTTTGAACTATGGCTACACCTTC
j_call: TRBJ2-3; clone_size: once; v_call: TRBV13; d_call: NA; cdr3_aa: CASSRQRGTDTQYF; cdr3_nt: TGTGCCAGCAGCCGACAAAGGGGAACAGATACGCAGTATTTT
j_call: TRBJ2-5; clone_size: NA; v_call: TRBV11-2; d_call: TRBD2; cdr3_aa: CASSLRLAGAETQYF; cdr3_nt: TGTGCCAGCAGCCTAAGACTAGCGGGAGCTGAGACCCAGTACTTC
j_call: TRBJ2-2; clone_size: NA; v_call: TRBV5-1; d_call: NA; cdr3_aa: CASSSGVDPGVGELFF; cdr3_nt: TGCGCCAGCAGCTCGGGCGTTGACCCAGGGGTCGGGGAGCTGTTTTTT
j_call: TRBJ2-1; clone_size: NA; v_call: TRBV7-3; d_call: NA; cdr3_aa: CASSLTGTVYNEQFF; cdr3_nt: TGTGCCAGCAGCTTAACGGGGACTGTCTACAATGAGCAGTTCTTC
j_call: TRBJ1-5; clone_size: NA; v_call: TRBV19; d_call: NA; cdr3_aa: CASKQNNQPQHF; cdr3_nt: TGTGCCAGTAAACAGAACAATCAGCCCCAGCATTTT
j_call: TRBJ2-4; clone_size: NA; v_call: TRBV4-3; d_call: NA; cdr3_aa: CASSQEPKNIQYF; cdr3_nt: TGCGCCAGCAGCCAAGAACCCAAAAACATTCAGTACTTC
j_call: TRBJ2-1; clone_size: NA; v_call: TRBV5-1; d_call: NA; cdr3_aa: CASSLSAGTVSNEQFF; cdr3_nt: TGCGCCAGCAGCTTGTCGGCGGGCACGGTGTCAAATGAGCAGTTCTTC
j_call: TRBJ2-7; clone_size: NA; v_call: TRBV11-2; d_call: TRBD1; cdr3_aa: CASSLGAGGYEQYF; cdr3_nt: TGTGCCAGCAGCTTAGGGGCAGGGGGCTACGAGCAGTACTTC
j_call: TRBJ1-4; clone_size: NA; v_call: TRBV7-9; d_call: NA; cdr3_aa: CASSTILGEKLFF; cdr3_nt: TGTGCCAGCAGCACAATACTGGGGGAAAAACTGTTTTTT
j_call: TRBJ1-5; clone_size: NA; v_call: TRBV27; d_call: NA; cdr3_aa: CASSLHSNQPQHF; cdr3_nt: TGTGCCAGCAGTCTGCATAGCAATCAGCCCCAGCATTTT
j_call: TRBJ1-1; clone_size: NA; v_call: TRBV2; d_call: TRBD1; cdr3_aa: CASQDRGTSNTEAFF; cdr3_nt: TGTGCCAGTCAAGACAGGGGAACTTCGAACACTGAAGCTTTCTTT
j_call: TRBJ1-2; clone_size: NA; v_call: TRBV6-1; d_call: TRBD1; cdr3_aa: CASSVGTGNFGYTF; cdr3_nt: TGTGCCAGCAGTGTAGGGACAGGGAATTTTGGCTACACCTTC
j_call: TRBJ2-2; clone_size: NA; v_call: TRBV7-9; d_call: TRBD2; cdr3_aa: CASSWGGANTGELFF; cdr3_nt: TGTGCCAGCAGCTGGGGGGGAGCGAACACCGGGGAGCTGTTTTTT
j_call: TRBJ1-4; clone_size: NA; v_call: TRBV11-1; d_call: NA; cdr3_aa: CASSLEGHGLGTNEKLFF; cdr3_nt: TGTGCCAGCAGCTTAGAGGGACACGGACTAGGAACTAATGAAAAACTGTTTTTT
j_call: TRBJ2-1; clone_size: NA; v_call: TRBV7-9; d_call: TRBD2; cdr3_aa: CASSPPGLAGGSGNERFF; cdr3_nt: TGTGCCAGCAGCCCTCCGGGACTAGCGGGAGGGTCTGGGAATGAGCGGTTCTTC
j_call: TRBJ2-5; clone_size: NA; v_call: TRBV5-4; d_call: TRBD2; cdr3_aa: CASSSTSWETQYF; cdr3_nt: TGTGCCAGCAGCTCGACTAGCTGGGAGACCCAGTACTTC
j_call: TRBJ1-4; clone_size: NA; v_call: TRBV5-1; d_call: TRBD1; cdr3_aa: CASSSQGQGENEKLFF; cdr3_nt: TGCGCCAGCAGCTCGCAGGGACAGGGTGAAAATGAAAAACTGTTTTTT
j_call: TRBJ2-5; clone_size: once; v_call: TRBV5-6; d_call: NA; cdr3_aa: CASSLAGSETQYF; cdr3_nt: TGTGCCAGCAGCTTGGCAGGGTCCGAGACCCAGTACTTC
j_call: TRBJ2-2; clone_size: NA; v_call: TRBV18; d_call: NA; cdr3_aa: CASSPKGGPVAALNTGELFF; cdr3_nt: TGTGCCAGCTCACCAAAGGGGGGGCCTGTGGCGGCCCTGAACACCGGGGAGCTGTTTTTT
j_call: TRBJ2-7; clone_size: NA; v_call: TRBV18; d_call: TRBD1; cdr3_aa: CASGTGATYEQYF; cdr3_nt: TGTGCTTCGGGGACAGGGGCGACCTACGAGCAGTACTTC
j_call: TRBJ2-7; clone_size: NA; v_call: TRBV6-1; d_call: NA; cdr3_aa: CASSERRGIYEQYF; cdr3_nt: TGTGCCAGCAGTGAACGGAGGGGTATCTACGAGCAGTACTTC
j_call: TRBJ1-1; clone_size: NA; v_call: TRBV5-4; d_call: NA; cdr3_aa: CASSWRPQGRNTEAFF; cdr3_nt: TGTGCCAGCAGCTGGCGACCACAGGGTCGGAACACTGAAGCTTTCTTT
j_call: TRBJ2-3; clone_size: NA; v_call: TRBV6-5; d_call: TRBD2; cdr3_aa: CAIRTSGADTQYF; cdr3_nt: TGTGCCATAAGGACTAGCGGCGCAGATACGCAGTATTTT
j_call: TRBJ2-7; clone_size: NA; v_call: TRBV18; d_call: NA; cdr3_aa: CASSPNPGYYEQYF; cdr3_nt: TGTGCCAGCTCACCAAACCCGGGGTACTACGAGCAGTACTTC
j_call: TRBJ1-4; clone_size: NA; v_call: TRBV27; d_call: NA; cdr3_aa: CASSGSGFGEKLFF; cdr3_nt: TGTGCCAGCAGTGGATCTGGGTTCGGTGAAAAACTGTTTTTT
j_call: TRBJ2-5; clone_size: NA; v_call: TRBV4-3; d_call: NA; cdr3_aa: CASSQDERIRETQYF; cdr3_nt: TGCGCCAGCAGCCAAGACGAGCGTATCCGGGAGACCCAGTACTTC
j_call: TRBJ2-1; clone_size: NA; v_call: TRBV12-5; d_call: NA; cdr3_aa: CASGLVELENEQFF; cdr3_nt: TGTGCTAGTGGTTTGGTGGAGCTAGAGAATGAGCAGTTCTTC
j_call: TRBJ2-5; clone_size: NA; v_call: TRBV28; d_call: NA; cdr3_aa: CATEVGETQYF; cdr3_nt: TGTGCCACAGAGGTCGGGGAGACCCAGTACTTC
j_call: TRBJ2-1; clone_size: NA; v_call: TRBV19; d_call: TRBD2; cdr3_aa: CASNDLAGAYNEQFF; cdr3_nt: TGTGCCAGTAACGATCTAGCGGGAGCCTACAATGAGCAGTTCTTC
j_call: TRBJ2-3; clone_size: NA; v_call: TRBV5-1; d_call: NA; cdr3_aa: CASSLGHPTDTQYF; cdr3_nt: TGCGCCAGCAGCTTGGGGCATCCCACAGATACGCAGTATTTT
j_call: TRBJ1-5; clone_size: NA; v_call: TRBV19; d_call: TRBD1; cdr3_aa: CASIGGTGFNSNQPQHF; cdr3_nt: TGTGCCAGTATTGGCGGGACAGGATTCAATAGCAATCAGCCCCAGCATTTT
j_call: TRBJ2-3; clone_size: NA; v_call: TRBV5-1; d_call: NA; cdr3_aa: CASSFGLLQGDTQYF; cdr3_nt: TGCGCCAGCAGCTTTGGACTCCTTCAGGGAGATACGCAGTATTTT
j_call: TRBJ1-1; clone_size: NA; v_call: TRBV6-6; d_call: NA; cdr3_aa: CASSYFGGPEAFF; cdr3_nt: TGTGCCAGCAGTTACTTCGGAGGGCCTGAAGCTTTCTTT
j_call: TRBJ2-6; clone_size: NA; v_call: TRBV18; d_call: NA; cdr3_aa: CASMYSGANVLTF; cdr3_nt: TGTGCCAGTATGTACTCTGGGGCCAACGTCCTGACTTTC
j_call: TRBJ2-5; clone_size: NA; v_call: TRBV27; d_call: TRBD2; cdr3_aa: CASSLSLASGEETQYF; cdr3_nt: TGTGCCAGCAGTTTAAGTTTGGCTAGCGGAGAAGAGACCCAGTACTTC
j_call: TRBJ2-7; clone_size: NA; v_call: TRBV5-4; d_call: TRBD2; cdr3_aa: CASSPHAGAGSEQYF; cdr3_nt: TGTGCCAGCAGCCCCCACGCGGGAGCGGGTTCCGAGCAGTACTTC
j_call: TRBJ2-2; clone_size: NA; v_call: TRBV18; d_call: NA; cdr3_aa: CASSPPGRGGTGELFF; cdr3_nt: TGTGCCAGCTCACCACCAGGCAGGGGAGGCACCGGGGAGCTGTTTTTT
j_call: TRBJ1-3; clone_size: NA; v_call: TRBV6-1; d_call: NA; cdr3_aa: CASRESGGVTIYF; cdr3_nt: TGTGCCAGTCGCGAATCGGGAGGTGTGACCATATATTTT
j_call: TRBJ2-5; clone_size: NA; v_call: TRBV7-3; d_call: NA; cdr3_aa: CASSSTSKETQYF; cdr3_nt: TGTGCCAGCAGCTCTACTAGTAAGGAGACCCAGTACTTC
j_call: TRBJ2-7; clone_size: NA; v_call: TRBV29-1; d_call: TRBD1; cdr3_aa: CSGGGTGSSYEQYF; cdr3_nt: TGCAGCGGGGGGGGGACAGGGTCCTCCTACGAGCAGTACTTC
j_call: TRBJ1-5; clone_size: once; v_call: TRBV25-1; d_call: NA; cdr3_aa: CASKGRDNQPQHF; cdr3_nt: TGTGCCAGCAAAGGGCGGGACAATCAGCCCCAGCATTTT
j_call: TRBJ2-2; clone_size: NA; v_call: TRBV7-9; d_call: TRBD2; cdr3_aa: CASSLVAGNTGELFF; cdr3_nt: TGTGCCAGCAGCTTAGTAGCGGGGAACACCGGGGAGCTGTTTTTT
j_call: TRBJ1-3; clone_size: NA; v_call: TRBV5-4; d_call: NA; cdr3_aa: CASSKFTVPSGNTIYF; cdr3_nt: TGTGCCAGCAGCAAGTTTACAGTACCCTCTGGAAACACCATATATTTT